The 25 T cell receptor beta chains in this list originate from one sample, sequenced in a study of blood T cells in healthy people across ages. Using a J-beta primer mix together with a sample-barcoded 5' primer, a second PCR was run for about 6 to 12 cycles. TCRdb re-analysed the 5' RACE reads in MiXCR, keeping a single row per CDR3 protein. The sample holds about 670,000 distinct CDR3 sequences, more than 45% seen once. Sequenced sample: blood. The origin of the receptors is a woman of 80 years or more in good health.

On this clonotype: This may be a read error: a much more frequent sequence differs by one nucleotide. The rearrangement joins TRBV18 to TRBJ2-7; 7 positions agree with TRBD1. The CDR3 runs to 14 residues. Losses at the gene ends were 5 bases for V and 6 bases for J; bases not matched to a gene: 10. Germline V lookup: CDR1 KGHSH, CDR2 LQKENI. This CDR3 is CASSSTGQRLEQYF. The CDR3 DNA reads TGTGCCAGCTCATCGACGGGACAGAGGCTCGAGCAGTACTTC.

This clonotype was seen many times. The chain carries TRBV7-9 and TRBJ2-1; D ambiguous. The V and J ends lost 0 bases and 7 bases respectively, with 13 bases between them. Germline CDR1 is SEHNR and CDR2 is FQNEAQ (reference sequence). This CDR3 is built from 15 residues. CDR3 nucleotides: TGTGCCAGCAGCTTAGCGCTGGGATCGAAAAATGAGCAGTTCTTC. It is translated as CASSLALGSKNEQFF.

The gene calls are TRBV4-2 and TRBJ2-3; D uncertain. Germline assignment: CDR1 LGHNA and CDR2 YNFKEQ. There are 16 residues in the CDR3. Trimming removed 1 base from V and 1 base from J, with 12 bases in between. The CDR3 sequence: CASSQVGPSRTDTQYF. The DNA for the CDR3 is TGTGCCAGCAGCCAAGTGGGTCCTTCTCGCACAGATACGCAGTATTTT.

For this clonotype: Being one base from a much bigger clone, this may be a read error. This chain connects TRBV7-2 to TRBJ2-1, with D unclear. In germline, CDR1 is SGHTA, CDR2 FQGNSA. This CDR3 comprises 13 residues. V was shortened by 2 bases and J by 5 bases, with 7 bases between the two germline ends. For the CDR3, the DNA is TGTGCCAGCAGCTTACCGGTCGACAATGAGCAGTTCTTC. Amino acids: CASSLPVDNEQFF.

The chain recombines TRBV12-3 or TRBV12-4 with TRBJ1-5; a weak D match, TRBD1 (6 bases). CDR3 size: 19 residues. Between the trimmed V and J ends, which lost 5 bases and 5 bases, there was a span of 28 bases. The CDR3 here is CASSPSLWSTQGFDQPQHF. CDR3 nucleotides: TGTGCCAGCAGTCCCAGTTTATGGTCCACGCAGGGGTTTGATCAGCCCCAGCATTTT.

The genes are TRBV9 and TRBJ2-1; TRBD2 aligns across 8 bases. This CDR3 has 16 residues. Losses at the gene ends were 2 bases for V and 5 bases for J; bases not matched to a gene: 9. Germline CDR1 and CDR2: SGDLS and YYNGEE. The CDR3 sequence is CASSVSSGSRNNEQFF. The CDR3, as DNA: TGTGCCAGCAGCGTGTCCAGCGGGAGTCGGAACAATGAGCAGTTCTTC.

Of note for this clonotype: At one boundary the junction diverges from the germline segment, which might be a read error. V usage is TRBV4-1 and J usage is TRBJ2-7, with 9 positions matching TRBD2. Germline CDR1 is MGHRA and CDR2 is YSYEKL. This CDR3 contains 15 residues. The chain's CDR3 is CASNQLAGDLSEQYF. The CDR3 DNA is TGCGCCAGCAACCAATTAGCGGGAGACCTCTCCGAGCAGTACTTC.

V usage is TRBV12-3 or TRBV12-4 and J usage is TRBJ1-2; D is undetermined. This CDR3 spans 12 amino acids. V was shortened by 8 bases and J by 5 bases, with 12 bases between the two germline ends. The CDR3 spells CASCGGRYGYTF. The CDR3 nucleotides are TGTGCCAGCTGCGGAGGCCGTTATGGCTACACCTTC.

This clonotype was recorded at least ten times. The rearrangement uses TRBV5-8 and TRBJ1-2; D perhaps matches TRBD1 (5 bases). The CDR3 is 12 amino acids. Trimming stripped 10 bases from V and 4 bases from J, with 14 bases between. From germline, CDR1 is SGHTS and CDR2 YDEGEE. As DNA, the CDR3 is TGTGCCCCCACGAGGGGAATCTATGGCTACACCTTC. Amino acid sequence: CAPTRGIYGYTF.

The V call is TRBV5-1, the J call TRBJ2-3; a possible D gene is TRBD2 (7 bases). V was pared by 5 bases and J by 4 bases, with 17 bases between. The CDR3 totals 15 residues. From germline, CDR1 is SGHRS and CDR2 YFSETQ. CDR3 coding DNA: TGCGCCAGCAGAAAAGCGGGACAAGGACCAGATACGCAGTATTTT. It codes for CASRKAGQGPDTQYF.

This clonotype was seen only once. The chain uses TRBV10-3 and TRBJ2-4; the match to TRBD2 covers 12 bases. CDR1 and CDR2 from the germline V gene are ENHRY and SYGVKD. With V trimmed by 5 bases and J by 2 bases, 28 bases remained unmatched. The CDR3 consists of 24 residues. In nucleotides, the CDR3 is TGTGCCATCAGTCCGGGGCTAGCGGGAGGGCTGGCCGTCTCTATTGTTGGGTCCAAAAACATTCAGTACTTC. Protein: CAISPGLAGGLAVSIVGSKNIQYF.

This clonotype came up many times. This chain connects TRBV4-1 to TRBJ2-5; D is unclear. The germline V gene has CDR1 MGHRA and CDR2 YSYEKL. V lost 0 bases and J 6 bases, leaving 14 bases between the germline ends. The CDR3 extends over 15 amino acids. DNA for the CDR3: TGCGCCAGCAGCCAAGACTTCGGTGTGGTACAGACCCAGTACTTC. Translated: CASSQDFGVVQTQYF.

For this clonotype: A much larger clone differs by one base, so this may be a read error. V usage is TRBV20-1 and J usage is TRBJ2-3, with D perhaps being TRBD1 or TRBD2 (5 bases each). The germline V and J ends were trimmed by 5 bases and 1 base, with 13 bases remaining between them. This CDR3 comprises 14 residues. Germline CDR1 DFQATT, CDR2 SNEGSKA (reference sequence). Here the CDR3 DNA reads TGCAGTGCTGGTCGGCAGGGAGGCACAGATACGCAGTATTTT. The encoded protein is CSAGRQGGTDTQYF.

V is TRBV7-9 and J is TRBJ2-3; the D gene is possibly TRBD2 (6 bases). This CDR3 spans 17 amino acids. Trimming took off 4 bases at V and 4 bases at J, with 21 bases between the two ends. Germline V CDR1 and CDR2: SEHNR, FQNEAQ (reference sequence). As DNA, the CDR3 is TGTGCCAGCAGCTCCCCTATAGGACTATCATTGTCAGATACGCAGTATTTT. It is translated as CASSSPIGLSLSDTQYF.

The genes are TRBV19 and TRBJ1-4, with 8 bases that match TRBD1. After removal of 6 bases from V and 5 bases from J, the junction contained 5 bases not matched to a gene. Looked up from germline, CDR1 is LNHDA and CDR2 is SQIVND (reference sequence). The CDR3 is 14 amino acids. CDR3 DNA sequence: TGTGCCAGTAGCTCAGGGGGCTGGAATGAAAAACTGTTTTTT. Residues: CASSSGGWNEKLFF.

This clonotype occurred many times. The chain's CDR3 is CASTLTGLPNNEQFF. Here the CDR3 DNA reads TGTGCCAGCACCCTAACGGGGCTCCCCAACAATGAGCAGTTCTTC. The chain combines TRBV7-2 with TRBJ2-1; either TRBD1 or TRBD2 may fit D (5 bases each). This CDR3 has 15 amino acids. V dropped 7 bases and J dropped 5 bases, with 18 bases sitting between them. Germline CDR1 and CDR2: SGHTA and FQGNSA.

This chain uses TRBV3-1 with TRBJ2-3, with no clear D. Trimming shortened V by 4 bases and J by 6 bases, and 11 bases separated the two germline ends. The CDR3 spans 13 residues. Germline CDR1 and CDR2: LGHDT and YNNKEL (reference sequence). The CDR3 DNA reads TGTGCCAGCAGCCGAGAACATATGGATACGCAGTATTTT. Protein product: CASSREHMDTQYF.

This clonotype was detected ten times or more. The chain employs TRBV7-2 and TRBJ2-4, with D perhaps being TRBD1 or TRBD2 (5 bases each). Trimming pared 3 bases from V and 7 bases from J, leaving 19 bases between. Germline V gene data show CDR1 as SGHTA and CDR2 as FQGNSA. This CDR3 comprises 16 residues. The CDR3 DNA is TGTGCCAGCAGCTTCGGGACCCTCCACACAAGGAACATTCAGTACTTC. It is translated as CASSFGTLHTRNIQYF.

This clonotype was observed a few times. The chain is built from TRBV2 and TRBJ1-1; 8 nucleotides align to TRBD1. The CDR3 loop spans 14 amino acids. CDR1 SNHLY and CDR2 FYNNEI come from the germline V gene. V shed 4 bases, J shed 3 bases, and the junction held 4 bases outside the gene matches. CDR3 region: CASSGRTGYTEAFF. The CDR3 bases are TGTGCCAGCAGTGGACGGACAGGGTACACTGAAGCTTTCTTT.

This clonotype occurred many times. The genes are TRBV7-6 and TRBJ2-7; D ambiguous. CDR1 and CDR2 (germline): SGHVS, FNYEAQ. This CDR3 has 15 residues. The V and J ends lost 4 bases and 0 bases respectively, with 13 bases between them. The CDR3 region is CASSSRPLVSYEQYF. CDR3 nucleotides: TGTGCCAGCAGCTCACGACCGCTCGTCTCCTACGAGCAGTACTTC.

A few counts support this clonotype. V and J are TRBV10-3 and TRBJ2-7, with D possibly matching TRBD2 (6 bases). CDR3 length equals 13 residues. CDR1 and CDR2 from the germline V gene are ENHRY and SYGVKD. V was pared by 4 bases and J by 0 bases, with 7 bases between. The CDR3 sequence is CAISGGGSYEQYF. CDR3 DNA sequence: TGTGCCATCAGTGGGGGAGGCTCCTACGAGCAGTACTTC.

At least ten counts were recorded for this clonotype. The chain employs TRBV5-1 and TRBJ2-3; D is undetermined. Per the germline V gene, CDR1 is SGHRS and CDR2 is YFSETQ. The CDR3 spans 14 residues. Trimming took off 0 bases at V and 4 bases at J, with 9 bases between the two ends. The CDR3 spells CASSLGRSPDTQYF. The CDR3 DNA reads TGCGCCAGCAGCTTGGGCAGGTCCCCAGATACGCAGTATTTT. The full variable domain, with the rest looked up from reference TRBV5-1 and TRBJ2-3, is KAGVTQTPRYLIKTRGQQVTLSCSPISGHRSVSWYQQTPGQGLQFLFEYFSETQRNKGNFPGRFSGRQFSNSRSEMNVSTLELGDSALYLCASSLGRSPDTQYFGPGTRLTVL.

This chain links TRBV7-2 with TRBJ2-1, with TRBD1 as a possible D gene (7 bases). Germline CDR1 reads SGHTA; CDR2 reads FQGNSA. Trimming removed 5 bases from V and 0 bases from J, with 20 bases in between. This CDR3 has 18 amino acids. The CDR3 is CASSQPAGGRSSYNEQFF. CDR3 nucleotide sequence: TGTGCCAGCAGCCAACCTGCAGGGGGGCGAAGCTCCTACAATGAGCAGTTCTTC.

The chain links TRBV12-3 or TRBV12-4 to TRBJ2-6; either TRBD1 or TRBD2 may fit D (5 bases each). V lost 5 bases and J 0 bases, leaving 14 bases between the germline ends. This CDR3 has 17 amino acids. CDR3 residues: CASSRGPATSGANVLTF. Here the CDR3 DNA reads TGTGCCAGCAGTCGGGGACCGGCGACCTCTGGGGCCAACGTCCTGACTTTC.

This chain uses TRBV4-1 with TRBJ1-6; D perhaps matches TRBD1 (6 bases). Germline V gene lookup returns CDR1 MGHRA and CDR2 YSYEKL. The V end lost 2 bases, the J end lost 6 bases, and 14 bases lay between the germline ends. The CDR3 runs to 16 residues. CDR3 sequence reads: CASSQRTAKANSPLHF. As DNA, the CDR3 is TGCGCCAGCAGCCAACGGACAGCGAAGGCTAATTCACCCCTCCACTTT.